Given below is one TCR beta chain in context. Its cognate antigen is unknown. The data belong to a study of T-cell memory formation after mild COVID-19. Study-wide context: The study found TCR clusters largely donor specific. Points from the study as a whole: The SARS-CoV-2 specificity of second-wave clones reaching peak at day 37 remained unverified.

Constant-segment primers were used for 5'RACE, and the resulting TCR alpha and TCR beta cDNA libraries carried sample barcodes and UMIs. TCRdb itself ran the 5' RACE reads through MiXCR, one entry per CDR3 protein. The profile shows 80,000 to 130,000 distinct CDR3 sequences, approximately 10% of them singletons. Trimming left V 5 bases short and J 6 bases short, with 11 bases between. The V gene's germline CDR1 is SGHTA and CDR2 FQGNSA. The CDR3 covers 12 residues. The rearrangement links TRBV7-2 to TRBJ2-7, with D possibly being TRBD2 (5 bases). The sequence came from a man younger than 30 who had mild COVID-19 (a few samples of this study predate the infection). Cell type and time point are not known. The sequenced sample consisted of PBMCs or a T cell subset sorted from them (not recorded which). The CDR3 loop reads CASSPYGVEQYF. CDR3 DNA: TGTGCCAGCAGCCCCTACGGGGTCGAGCAGTACTTC.